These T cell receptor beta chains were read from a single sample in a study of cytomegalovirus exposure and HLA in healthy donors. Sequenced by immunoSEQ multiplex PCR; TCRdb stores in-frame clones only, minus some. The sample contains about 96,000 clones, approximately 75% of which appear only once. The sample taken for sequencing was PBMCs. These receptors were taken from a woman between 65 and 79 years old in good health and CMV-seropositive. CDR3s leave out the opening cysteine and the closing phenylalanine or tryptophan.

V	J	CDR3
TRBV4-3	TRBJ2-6	ASSQALAGGSGANVLT
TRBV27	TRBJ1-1	ASRPTGNTEAF
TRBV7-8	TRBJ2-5	ASSPGLAGGIVGETQY
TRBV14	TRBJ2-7	ASRRQGAPYEQY
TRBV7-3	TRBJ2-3	ASSLGLSTDTQY
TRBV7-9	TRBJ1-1	ASSLEGRAAEAF
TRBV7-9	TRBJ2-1	ASSRGQGKGNEQF
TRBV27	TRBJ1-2	ASSLGQGGSGYT
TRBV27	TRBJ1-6	ASTKTGGSSPLH
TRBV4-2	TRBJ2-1	ASSQDRGGRANEQF
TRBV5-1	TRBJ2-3	ASSSGLAGGPTTDTQY
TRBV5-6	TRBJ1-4	ASSFRGGSEKLF
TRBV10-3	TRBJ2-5	AIRPGLAPLSETQY
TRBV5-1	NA	ASSLKGVAYEQY
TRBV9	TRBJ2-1	ASSPLRSGGVSNEQF
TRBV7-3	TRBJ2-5	AGGAGGADQETQY
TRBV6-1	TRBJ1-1	ASSPDRGVYTEAF
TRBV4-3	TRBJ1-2	ASSQDPGQGGYGYT
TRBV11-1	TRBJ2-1	ASSLGTSGRNEQF
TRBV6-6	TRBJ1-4	ASSSTTGATNEKLF
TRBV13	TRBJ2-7	ASSSRTAESGRVYEQY
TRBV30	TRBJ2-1	AWSNRYNEQF
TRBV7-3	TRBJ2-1	ASSPTRQGMVNEQF
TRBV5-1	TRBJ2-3	ASSNRLAGGPSLPNTDTQY
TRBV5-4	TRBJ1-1	ASSPAGGVYTEAF
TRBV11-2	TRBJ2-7	ASSQGADPRPSYEQY
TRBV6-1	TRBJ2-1	ASSDSGSSYNEQF
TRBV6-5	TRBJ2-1	ASSSAGGSYNEQF
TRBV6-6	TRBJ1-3	ASSYSEFGNTIY
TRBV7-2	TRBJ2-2	ASSLGMAGQWGTGELF
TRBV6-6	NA	ASSYLPGQAGEQY
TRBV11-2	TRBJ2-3	ASSSSGRGQFTDTQY
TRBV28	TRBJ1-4	ASSPPGQGYEKLF
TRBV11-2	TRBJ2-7	ASSSLAYYEQY
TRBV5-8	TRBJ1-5	ASSPTGTGVQPQH
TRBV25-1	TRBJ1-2	ASSSAGVRYGYT
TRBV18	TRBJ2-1	ASSSGGLNEQF
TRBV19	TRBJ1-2	ASSINWSGNYGYT
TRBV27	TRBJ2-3	ASRSGLAGAGVQY
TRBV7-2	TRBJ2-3	ASSFDRGSTDTQY
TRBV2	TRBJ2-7	AIPGTSATLGVEQY
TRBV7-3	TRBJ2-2	ASRPAGAGELF
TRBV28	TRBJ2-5	ASSPPPHPGTQY
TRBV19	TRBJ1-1	ASTLDRGQGTEAF
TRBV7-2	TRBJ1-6	ASSLVDSQPLH
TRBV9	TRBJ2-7	ASSVGVTSYEQY
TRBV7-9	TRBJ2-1	ASSRRLAGGPGGGNEQF
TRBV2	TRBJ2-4	ASSGGGTGGLNIQY
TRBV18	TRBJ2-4	ASSPPGTARGIQY
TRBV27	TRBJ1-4	AAKDGGNEKLF
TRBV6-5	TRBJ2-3	ASSRLAGGTDTQY
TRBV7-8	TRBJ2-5	ASSPGLAGVSPTHGQETQY
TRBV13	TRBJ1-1	ASSFRVDRTEAF